This T cell receptor beta chain was found in a study of blood T cell repertoires in COVID-19. As for the study in general: Acute-phase and convalescent COVID-19 samples originated in the United States, Italy and Spain. T cells, B-cell-depleted T cells, or PBMCs supplied cDNA or gDNA.

The CDR3 runs 16 residues. In the original analysis: The assay estimated nucleated cells by amplifying reference gene primers. Sequencing was performed with immunoSEQ multiplex PCR; in TCRdb, only in-frame clones are kept and a portion is missing. From that table come the V and J calls and clone size; the DNA was used to work out D and trimming. Found here are over 150,000 clones, approximately 86% of them singletons; the top ten hold about 9.6%. Sequenced: peripheral blood. The sequence derives from a man between 45 and 60 years old with active or convalescent COVID-19. The V call is TRBV12-1, the J call TRBJ2-1; the DNA was not used to check the table's D call, TRBD2. TRBV12-1 counts as a pseudogene. CDR3 in DNA: TGTGCCAGCAGCACCCCTACTAGCGGGAGAGAGAATGAGCAGTTCTTC. Encoded protein: CASSTPTSGRENEQFF.